This entry lists 22 T cell receptor beta chains sequenced from one sample in a study of CD8+ T cells in alopecia areata. Sample treatment: oral pan-JAK inhibitor, 5-10 mg twice daily. TCR sequencing used cDNA made by reverse transcription of extracted RNA. Measured with immunoSEQ multiplex PCR; TCRdb has only the in-frame clones, and not every one. Of approximately 210,000 clones detected, under 70% appear once; the ten largest clones hold around 4%. The specimen was CD4+ T cells sorted from blood, collected at week 4, from a patient treated with tofacitinib. Receptors were obtained from a human donor with alopecia areata.

The sample holds one count of this clone. The chain recombines TRBV5-4 with TRBJ2-7, with 10 bases lining up with TRBD2. The CDR3 is made up of 15 amino acids. Looked up from germline, CDR1 is SGHNT and CDR2 is YYREEE (reference sequence). The V segment lost 4 bases and the J segment 3 bases; nucleotides outside the gene matches: 7. CDR3 DNA: TGTGCCAGCAGCCCACGGGCTAGCGGGGGCTACGAGCAGTACTTC. Encoded protein: CASSPRASGGYEQYF.

This chain uses TRBV25-1 with TRBJ2-6; the D gene is possibly TRBD1 (6 bases). This CDR3 is built from 13 residues. Trimming took 8 bases from V and 1 from J, leaving 6 bases between them. In germline, CDR1 is MGHDK, CDR2 SYGVNS. CDR3 loop: CASGTSGANVLTF. The CDR3 DNA follows: TGTGCCAGCGGGACATCTGGGGCCAACGTCCTGACTTTC.

This clone turned up a few times. The chain combines TRBV29-1 with TRBJ2-2; D is possibly TRBD2 (5 bases). V was trimmed by 8 bases and J by 2 bases, leaving 12 bases between them. The CDR3 extends over 13 amino acids. Germline V CDR1 and CDR2: SQVTM, ANQGSEA. The DNA of the CDR3 is TGCAGCATACTAGGACCTAACACCGGGGAGCTGTTTTTT. Protein product: CSILGPNTGELFF.

The CDR3: CASSPYRAPGDEQFF. The DNA of the CDR3 is TGTGCCAGCTCACCGTACCGGGCCCCCGGGGATGAGCAGTTCTTC. This chain uses TRBV18 with TRBJ2-1; maybe TRBD2 (5 bases). The germline V gene has CDR1 KGHSH and CDR2 LQKENI. The CDR3 loop spans 15 amino acids. V was trimmed by 3 bases and J by 8 bases, leaving 17 bases between them.

To note about this clone: The sample carries other DNA sequences with the same CDR3. This chain connects TRBV30 to TRBJ1-4, with no clear D. The germline V gene encodes CDR1 GTSNPN and CDR2 SVGIG (reference sequence). V was cut by 0 bases and J by 8 bases, with 7 bases left in between. CDR3 size: 12 residues. The CDR3 nucleotides are TGTGCCTGGAGTGTCCCGGGAGAAAAACTGTTTTTT. Translating it yields CAWSVPGEKLFF.

The chain links TRBV5-4 to TRBJ2-3, with D tentatively TRBD2 (6 bases). The CDR3 totals 15 residues. Germline assignment: CDR1 SGHNT and CDR2 YYREEE (reference sequence). Trimming cost V 0 bases and J 5 bases, with 13 bases left between them. The CDR3 here is CASSLDSRRGDTQYF. CDR3 DNA: TGTGCCAGCAGCTTGGACTCCCGGCGGGGAGATACGCAGTATTTT.

V usage is TRBV4-3 and J usage is TRBJ2-6; 11 bases map to TRBD2. Unmatched junction bases numbered 1, after V lost 1 base and J lost 2 bases. Germline V gene data show CDR1 as LGHNA and CDR2 as YSLEER. This CDR3 has 17 amino acids. The chain's CDR3 is CASSQAGLAAGANVLTF. CDR3 bases: TGCGCCAGCAGCCAAGCGGGACTAGCGGCTGGGGCCAACGTCCTGACTTTC.

The rearrangement links TRBV30 to TRBJ2-7, with a tentative D call TRBD2 (6 bases). The V end lost 0 bases, the J end lost 4 bases, and 13 bases lay between the germline ends. The germline CDR1 and CDR2 sequences are GTSNPN and SVGIG (reference sequence). The CDR3 consists of 14 residues. CDR3 DNA sequence: TGTGCCTGGAGTGTGGCCGGGGCGGGGTACGAGCAGTACTTC. This codes for CAWSVAGAGYEQYF.

In its sample, this clone was seen a few times. V is TRBV5-1 and J is TRBJ2-3; D is unclear. Germline V gives CDR1 SGHRS, CDR2 YFSETQ. The CDR3 contains 14 residues. Trimming left V 3 bases short and J 5 bases short, with 13 bases between. CDR3 loop: CASSSPSELDTQYF. CDR3 sequence (DNA): TGCGCCAGCAGCTCGCCGTCGGAATTAGATACGCAGTATTTT.

V usage is TRBV6-5 and J usage is TRBJ2-7, with a possible D match to TRBD2 (7 bases). V shed 6 bases and J shed 4 bases, with 19 bases lying between them. The CDR3 totals 15 residues. The germline V gene has CDR1 MNHEY and CDR2 SVGAGI. This CDR3 is CASSPRKGGIYEQYF. CDR3 coding DNA: TGTGCCAGCAGCCCCCGGAAGGGGGGGATATACGAGCAGTACTTC.

V is TRBV4-1 and J is TRBJ2-1, with D possibly matching TRBD2 (6 bases). V was pared by 3 bases and J by 7 bases, with 19 bases between. The germline V gene encodes CDR1 MGHRA and CDR2 YSYEKL. The CDR3 runs to 16 residues. The CDR3 DNA sequence: TGCGCCAGCAGCCAGGCAGTAATGGGGGGTCGAAATGAGCAGTTCTTC. Its translation: CASSQAVMGGRNEQFF.

This clone was detected only a few times. This chain connects TRBV7-2 to TRBJ2-3; D remains unclear. The CDR3 is 12 residues long. Trimming took off 7 bases at V and 5 bases at J, with 10 bases between the two ends. Germline V CDR1 and CDR2: SGHTA, FQGNSA. Written as DNA, the CDR3 is TGTGCCAGCACCGAAAGAGGAGATACGCAGTATTTT. It codes for CASTERGDTQYF.

In its sample, this clone was seen a few times. The same CDR3 arises from other DNA sequences in this sample as well. The J gene is TRBJ2-1, the V gene TRBV13; the D is unclear. CDR1 PRHDT and CDR2 FYEKMQ come from the germline V gene (reference sequence). Trimming removed 2 bases from V and 4 bases from J, with 0 bases in between. The CDR3 spans 11 residues. The CDR3 DNA reads TGTGCCAGCAGCTTATACAATGAGCAGTTCTTC. Amino acids: CASSLYNEQFF.

V gene TRBV7-9 combines with J gene TRBJ1-4; D gene ambiguous. CDR3 size: 16 residues. The germline V gene encodes CDR1 SEHNR and CDR2 FQNEAQ (reference sequence). Trimming pared 1 base from V and 3 bases from J, leaving 12 bases between. The CDR3 is CASSLDSFWANEKLFF. Here the CDR3 DNA reads TGTGCCAGCAGCTTAGACAGTTTTTGGGCTAATGAAAAACTGTTTTTT.

This clone appeared a few times. This chain links TRBV2 with TRBJ1-5; possibly TRBD1 for D (6 bases). CDR3 size: 11 residues. Germline V gene sequence: CDR1 SNHLY, CDR2 FYNNEI. V gave up 6 bases and J gave up 12 bases, with 12 bases separating them. Here the CDR3 DNA reads TGTGCCAGCAGCTTCCGGGACATCCAGCATTTT. Residues: CASSFRDIQHF.

The V call is TRBV30, the J call TRBJ1-3, with D perhaps TRBD1 (6 bases). The CDR3 has 15 residues. Between the trimmed V and J ends, which lost 2 bases and 4 bases, there was a span of 15 bases. Germline assignment: CDR1 GTSNPN and CDR2 SVGIG (reference sequence). CDR3 loop: CAWSKLGAAGNTIYF. The CDR3 DNA reads as TGTGCCTGGAGTAAATTGGGGGCAGCCGGAAACACCATATATTTT.

J is TRBJ2-5 and V is TRBV18; unclear D gene. The V end lost 1 base, the J end lost 1 base, and 7 bases lay between the germline ends. CDR1 and CDR2 (germline): KGHSH, LQKENI. The CDR3 is 14 residues long. The CDR3 protein is CASSPRDSQETQYF. The CDR3, as DNA: TGTGCCAGCTCACCACGTGATTCCCAAGAGACCCAGTACTTC.

This clone was seen more than once but under ten times. The chain carries TRBV7-2 and TRBJ2-5; unclear D gene. There are 15 residues in the CDR3. Germline loops: CDR1 SGHTA, CDR2 FQGNSA. V lost 3 bases and J lost 4, with 15 bases in between. CDR3 DNA sequence: TGTGCCAGCAGCTTCAGGCGGAGTAGAGGAGAGACCCAGTACTTC. Residues: CASSFRRSRGETQYF.

This clone was counted between two and nine times. The chain uses TRBV5-1 and TRBJ1-2; 7 bases match TRBD1. The CDR3 has 16 residues. V lost 4 bases to trimming and J lost 4 bases; unmatched junction nucleotides: 13. CDR1 is SGHRS and CDR2 is YFSETQ in the germline V gene. The CDR3 DNA sequence: TGCGCCAGCAGCCACTCAACAGGGGACTTGCCCTATGGCTACACCTTC. This gives the protein CASSHSTGDLPYGYTF. The entire variable domain, with the rest obtained from reference TRBV5-1 and TRBJ1-2, is as follows: KAGVTQTPRYLIKTRGQQVTLSCSPISGHRSVSWYQQTPGQGLQFLFEYFSETQRNKGNFPGRFSGRQFSNSRSEMNVSTLELGDSALYLCASSHSTGDLPYGYTFGSGTRLTVV.

The chain is built from TRBV5-1 and TRBJ2-3, with D possibly matching TRBD1 (7 bases). CDR3 length equals 15 residues. Germline V gene sequence: CDR1 SGHRS, CDR2 YFSETQ. Trimming removed 4 bases from V and 3 bases from J, with 15 bases in between. The CDR3 region has the DNA TGCGCCAGCAGCGGGGGGACAGACCGTACAGATACGCAGTATTTT. Amino acid sequence: CASSGGTDRTDTQYF. The entire variable domain, with the rest obtained from reference TRBV5-1 and TRBJ2-3, is as follows: KAGVTQTPRYLIKTRGQQVTLSCSPISGHRSVSWYQQTPGQGLQFLFEYFSETQRNKGNFPGRFSGRQFSNSRSEMNVSTLELGDSALYLCASSGGTDRTDTQYFGPGTRLTVL.

The gene calls are TRBV19 and TRBJ2-3, with 9 bases lining up with TRBD2. V dropped 8 bases and J dropped 4; count of bases not matched to a gene: 10. Looked up from germline, CDR1 is LNHDA and CDR2 is SQIVND (reference sequence). This CDR3 has 15 residues. The CDR3: CASEDGSGGADTQYF. CDR3 in DNA: TGTGCCAGTGAGGATGGTAGCGGGGGAGCAGATACGCAGTATTTT. Complete variable domain (other parts from reference TRBV19 and TRBJ2-3): DGGITQSPKYLFRKEGQNVTLSCEQNLNHDAMYWYRQDPGQGLRLIYYSQIVNDFQKGDIAEGYSVSREKKESFPLTVTSAQKNPTAFYLCASEDGSGGADTQYFGPGTRLTVL.

Details on this clone: In the same sample, other DNA sequences code for this CDR3. V usage is TRBV5-1 and J usage is TRBJ2-1; D could derive from TRBD1 or TRBD2 (5 bases each). The V end lost 0 bases, the J end lost 5 bases, and 9 bases lay between the germline ends. The CDR3 has 14 residues. Germline-derived CDR1 and CDR2 are SGHRS and YFSETQ. CDR3 sequence: CASSLVGRDNEQFF. The CDR3 bases are TGCGCCAGCAGCTTGGTGGGACGAGACAATGAGCAGTTCTTC.